This T cell receptor beta chain was found in a study of blood T cell repertoires in COVID-19. Looking at the study overall: Some COVID-19 samples were acute and others convalescent; all came from the United States, Italy and Spain. Nucleic acid was either cDNA or gDNA, and it came from T cells, B-cell-depleted T cells, or PBMCs.

V lost 2 bases and J 8 bases, leaving 9 bases between the germline ends. This CDR3 contains 13 residues. CDR1 LGHDT and CDR2 YNNKEL come from the germline V gene (reference sequence). Per the original methods: Reference gene primer amplification gave estimated nucleated cell counts. Method: immunoSEQ multiplex PCR; TCRdb's copy keeps in-frame clones and lacks some. The V and J calls and the clone size are those of that table, but D and trimming were determined from the DNA. The sample carries roughly 190,000 clones, around 83% recorded once. This chain joins TRBV3-1 (or the pseudogene TRBV3-2) and TRBJ2-2; D is ambiguous. The sample taken for sequencing was peripheral blood. This clonotype originated in a woman aged 60-70 years with acute or convalescent COVID-19. The CDR3 here is CASSQWANGELFF. CDR3 bases: TGTGCCAGCAGCCAATGGGCGAATGGGGAGCTGTTTTTT.